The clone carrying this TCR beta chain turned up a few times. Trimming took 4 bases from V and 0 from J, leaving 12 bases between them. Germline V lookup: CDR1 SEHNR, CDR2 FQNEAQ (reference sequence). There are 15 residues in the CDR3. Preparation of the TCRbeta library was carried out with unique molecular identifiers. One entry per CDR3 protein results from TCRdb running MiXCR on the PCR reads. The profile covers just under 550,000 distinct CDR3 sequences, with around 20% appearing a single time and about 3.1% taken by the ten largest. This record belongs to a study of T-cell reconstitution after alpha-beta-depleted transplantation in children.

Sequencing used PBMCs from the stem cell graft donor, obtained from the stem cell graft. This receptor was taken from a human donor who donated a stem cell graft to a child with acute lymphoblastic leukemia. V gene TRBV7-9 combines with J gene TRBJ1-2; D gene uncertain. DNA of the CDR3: TGTGCCAGCAGCTCCGTTCTACAGCCTAACTATGGCTACACCTTC. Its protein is CASSSVLQPNYGYTF.